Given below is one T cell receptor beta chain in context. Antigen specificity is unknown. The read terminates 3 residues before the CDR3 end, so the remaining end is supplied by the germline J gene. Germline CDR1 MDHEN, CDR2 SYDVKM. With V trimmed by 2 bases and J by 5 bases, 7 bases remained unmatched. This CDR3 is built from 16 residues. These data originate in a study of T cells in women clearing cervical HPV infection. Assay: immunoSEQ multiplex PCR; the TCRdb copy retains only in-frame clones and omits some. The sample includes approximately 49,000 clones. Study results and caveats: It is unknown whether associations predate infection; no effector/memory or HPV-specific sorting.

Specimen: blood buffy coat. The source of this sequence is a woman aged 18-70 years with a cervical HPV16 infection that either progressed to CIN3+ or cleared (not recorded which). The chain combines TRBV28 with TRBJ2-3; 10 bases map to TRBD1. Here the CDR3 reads CASSLLGQGWGDTQYF. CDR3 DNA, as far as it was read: TGTGCCAGCAGTTTACTGGGACAGGGGTGGGGAGATACG.